This T cell receptor (beta chain) comes out of a study of cytomegalovirus exposure and HLA in healthy donors. Study background: Researchers found that roughly 81% of almost 400 genotyped donors fell within the Caucasian-associated ancestry cluster.

The PCR ran on 60 Vbeta and 13 Jbeta primers. Assay: immunoSEQ multiplex PCR; the TCRdb copy retains only in-frame clones and omits some. The sample carries over 100,000 clones, approximately 76% recorded once. Trimming left V 5 bases short and J 2 bases short, with 19 bases between. The CDR3 totals 16 residues. CDR1 is SEHNR, CDR2 FQNEAQ, per germline (reference sequence). Study-level findings and limits: Information on immune exposure was restricted to one variable (CMV serostatus). In a later analysis, TCR beta V- and J-gene trimming showed a link to a missense DCLRE1C variant. The investigators catalogued 164 TCR beta chains as cytomegalovirus-associated.

Of note for this clone: Its antigen is currently unknown.

This TCR derives from a middle-aged man in good health and CMV-seronegative. Sample: PBMCs. The chain uses TRBV7-9 and TRBJ2-7; a weak D match, TRBD2 (7 bases). In DNA form, the CDR3 reads TGTGCCAGCAGCCAGGGAGGGCCGGACAGTCCCTACGAGCAGTACTTC. Translated: CASSQGGPDSPYEQYF.